This TCR beta chain was retrieved from a study of blood T cell repertoires in COVID-19. Across the study: Sources were T cells, B-cell-depleted T cells, or PBMCs; the material itself was cDNA or gDNA.

This CDR3 contains 12 residues. V shed 4 bases and J shed 6 bases, with 9 bases lying between them. Profiling relied on immunoSEQ multiplex PCR, and the TCRdb table lists in-frame clones only, not all of them. The data contain under 150,000 clones, 81% of them singletons. The clonotype comes from a woman aged 60 to 75 with active or convalescent COVID-19. The V call is TRBV12-3 or TRBV12-4, the J call TRBJ1-2; possibly TRBD1 for D (6 bases). Material: peripheral blood. The CDR3 region is CASSWTVHGYTF. CDR3 in DNA: TGTGCCAGCAGTTGGACAGTTCATGGCTACACCTTC.